These 17 T cell receptor beta chains share one sample of origin, sequenced in a study of blood T cell repertoires in COVID-19. This table comes from immunoSEQ multiplex PCR, and its TCRdb copy is limited to in-frame clones, with some not included. The sample has about 170,000 clones; around 90% are singletons. Specimen: peripheral blood. The source is a man in his late teens or twenties with COVID-19, enrolled during active disease.

The chain couples TRBV18 to TRBJ2-6; the D gene is possibly TRBD1 (5 bases). The CDR3 is 15 amino acids. Between the trimmed V and J ends, which lost 3 bases and 4 bases, there was a span of 10 bases. Germline V CDR1 and CDR2: KGHSH, LQKENI. The CDR3 sequence is CASSPLGPGANVLTF. CDR3 sequence (DNA): TGTGCCAGCTCACCTCTGGGGCCCGGGGCCAACGTCCTGACTTTC.

This clone was seen more than once but under ten times. CDR3 sequence (DNA): TGTGCCAGCAGTTTAATTGGGACATCGAACACTGAAGCTTTCTTT. As protein: CASSLIGTSNTEAFF. The V and J genes are TRBV28 and TRBJ1-1, with a tentative D call TRBD1 (6 bases). Germline V CDR1 and CDR2: MDHEN, SYDVKM. This CDR3 has 15 residues. The V and J ends lost 2 bases and 1 base respectively, with 11 bases between them.

This chain uses TRBV2 with TRBJ2-4; 7 bases line up with TRBD2. CDR1 is SNHLY and CDR2 is FYNNEI in the germline V gene. The CDR3 is 16 amino acids. Trimming took 6 bases from V and 2 from J; bases not matched to a gene: 10. This chain's CDR3 is CASSPPSGRTKNIQYF. In DNA, the CDR3 is TGTGCCAGCAGCCCCCCTAGCGGCCGAACCAAAAACATTCAGTACTTC.

In this sample, this clone turned up once. This chain connects TRBV7-6 to TRBJ2-2; 7 positions agree with TRBD1. The CDR3 sequence is 16 residues long. Losses at the gene ends were 1 base for V and 7 bases for J; bases not matched to a gene: 9. Germline CDR1 is SGHVS and CDR2 is FNYEAQ. CDR3 amino acids: CASSLGGNTGVGELFF. The CDR3 coding sequence is TGTGCCAGCAGCTTAGGGGGAAACACAGGGGTCGGGGAGCTGTTTTTT.

This clone was seen just once. The chain links TRBV6-5 to TRBJ1-2; D gene uncertain. Trimming took 5 bases from V and 4 from J, leaving 11 bases between them. CDR3 size: 13 residues. Germline V gene sequence: CDR1 MNHEY, CDR2 SVGAGI. The CDR3 DNA reads as TGTGCCAGCAGTCGGACTGCTACCTATGGCTACACCTTC. The encoded protein is CASSRTATYGYTF.

The genes are TRBV28 and TRBJ2-7; 11 positions agree with TRBD1. The CDR3 has 17 residues. With V trimmed by 4 bases and J by 11 bases, 19 bases remained unmatched. CDR1 is MDHEN, CDR2 SYDVKM, per germline. Here the CDR3 reads CASSSGTGGLRDYPEYF. The CDR3 nucleotides read TGTGCCAGCAGTTCGGGGACAGGGGGACTCCGGGACTACCCCGAGTACTTC.

As DNA, the CDR3 is TGCGCCAGCACCCCGGGACAGGGATCGGGGGAGACCCAGTACTTC. It codes for CASTPGQGSGETQYF. The gene calls are TRBV10-1 and TRBJ2-5, with 9 positions matching TRBD1. Germline trimming cut 7 bases from V and 5 bases from J; bases unmatched to any gene: 11. This CDR3 comprises 15 residues. The germline CDR1 and CDR2 sequences are WNHNN and SYGVQD (reference sequence).

This clone was recorded once. V gene TRBV30 combines with J gene TRBJ1-5; D unresolved. Germline-derived CDR1 and CDR2 are GTSNPN and SVGIG (reference sequence). Deletions cut 3 bases from V and 4 bases from J, with 10 bases between. The CDR3 has 13 residues. The CDR3 nucleotides read TGTGCCTGGAGGGGCAGCTTAAATCAGCCCCAGCATTTT. Its translation is CAWRGSLNQPQHF.

A note on this clone: At one end, the junction sequence differs from germline, possibly due to a read error. This rearrangement joins TRBV7-9 to TRBJ1-4; possible D gene TRBD1, 6 bases. The germline V gene has CDR1 SEHNR and CDR2 FQNEAQ (reference sequence). The CDR3 is 14 residues long. CDR3 sequence reads: CASSTRGSNEKLLF. For the CDR3, the DNA is TGTGCCAGCAGCACCAGGGGTTCTAATGAAAAACTGCTTTTT.

The CDR3: CASRGQVTGELFF. Here the CDR3 DNA reads TGTGCCAGCAGGGGACAGGTCACCGGGGAGCTGTTTTTT. The chain recombines TRBV2 with TRBJ2-2, with 8 bases lining up with TRBD1. Germline CDR1 SNHLY, CDR2 FYNNEI. With 6 bases clipped from V and 4 bases from J, the junction kept 1 base outside the gene matches. The CDR3 is made up of 13 amino acids.

The rearrangement links TRBV2 to TRBJ2-1, with 13 bases aligning to TRBD2. Per the germline V gene, CDR1 is SNHLY and CDR2 is FYNNEI. V shed 5 bases, J shed 12 bases, and the junction held 7 bases outside the gene matches. This CDR3 region has 14 residues. The CDR3 DNA sequence: TGTGCCAGCAGTTCACCCACTAGCGGGAGGGGGCAGTTCTTC. This codes for CASSSPTSGRGQFF.

The chain combines TRBV7-9 with TRBJ1-1, with no clear D. The germline CDR1 and CDR2 sequences are SEHNR and FQNEAQ (reference sequence). Trimming removed 8 bases from V and 4 bases from J, with 11 bases in between. The CDR3 contains 12 residues. The chain's CDR3 is CASDRGGTEAFF. DNA for the CDR3: TGTGCCAGCGACCGGGGTGGCACTGAAGCTTTCTTT.

The chain combines TRBV14 with TRBJ1-1, with D perhaps matching TRBD1 (5 bases). V was pared by 0 bases and J by 9 bases, with 11 bases between. This CDR3 has 13 residues. Looked up from germline, CDR1 is SGHDN and CDR2 is FVKESK. DNA of the CDR3: TGTGCCAGCAGCCAAGATTGGGGCCTCAAAGCTTTCTTT. Amino acid sequence: CASSQDWGLKAFF.

The chain links TRBV10-3 to TRBJ1-2, with TRBD1 matching over 7 bases. Per germline, CDR1 ENHRY and CDR2 SYGVKD. The CDR3 consists of 16 residues. Unmatched junction bases numbered 7, after V lost 2 bases and J lost 1 base. CDR3 sequence: CAISELTGAGNYGYTF. CDR3 in DNA: TGTGCCATCAGTGAGCTTACAGGGGCGGGTAACTATGGCTACACCTTC.

This chain links TRBV9 with TRBJ2-1; the D is unclear. Germline-derived CDR1 and CDR2 are SGDLS and YYNGEE. Trimming shortened V by 0 bases and J by 7 bases, and 8 bases separated the two germline ends. CDR3 length: 13 residues. Written as DNA, the CDR3 is TGTGCCAGCAGCGTAGTAAGCGCTAATGAGCAGTTCTTC. This gives the protein CASSVVSANEQFF.

This clone was detected only once. The rearrangement uses TRBV19 and TRBJ1-5; tentatively, D is TRBD1 (5 bases). CDR3 length equals 18 residues. The germline V gene has CDR1 LNHDA and CDR2 SQIVND (reference sequence). Trimming stripped 0 bases from V and 1 base from J, with 16 bases between. The CDR3 is CASSIDRDALLSNQPQHF. The CDR3 coding sequence is TGTGCCAGTAGTATAGACAGGGATGCCCTCTTGAGCAATCAGCCCCAGCATTTT.

The J gene is TRBJ1-6, the V gene TRBV6-5; the D is unclear. V gave up 10 bases and J gave up 7 bases, with 14 bases separating them. Per germline, CDR1 MNHEY and CDR2 SVGAGI. The CDR3 extends over 13 amino acids. CDR3 amino acids: CATARQANSPLHF. The CDR3, as DNA: TGTGCCACCGCCCGCCAGGCGAATTCACCCCTCCACTTT.